Listed below are T cell receptor beta chains from one sample, sequenced in a study of shared clonotypes between healthy human individuals. Measured with immunoSEQ multiplex PCR; TCRdb has only the in-frame clones, and not every one. The sample comprises approximately 1,000,000 clones, 75% to 85% of which are singletons, and 0.5% to 0.6% rests with the top ten. Sequencing was performed on memory CD4+ T cells from PBMCs. Receptor source: a man between 18 and 35 years old in good health. Some clones in this sample may be carry-over from other donors' samples. Both conserved end residues are part of each CDR3. Each record gives: D gene, CDR3 length, V gene, J gene, clone size, CDR3 DNA, CDR3 protein. D genes are given only for firm matches. Size is omitted from some rows. Given values are once, few, many or a class for expanded clones.

.	12	TRBV7-2	TRBJ2-5	.	TGTGCCAGCAGCTCCTTCGGGGGTGCCCAGTACTTC	CASSSFGGAQYF
TRBD2	15	TRBV4-1	TRBJ2-5	.	TGCGCCAGCAGCCTACTCGGGACTAACCAAGAGACCCAGTACTTC	CASSLLGTNQETQYF
.	16	TRBV27	TRBJ1-1	.	TGTGCCAGCAGTCCCATTCAGACAAGGCTGAACACTGAAGCTTTCTTT	CASSPIQTRLNTEAFF
TRBD2	16	TRBV29-1	TRBJ2-5	.	TGCAGCGTTGACCTCAATAGCGGGAGGCGTGGGGAGACCCAGTACTTC	CSVDLNSGRRGETQYF
TRBD2	15	TRBV19	TRBJ2-3	many	TGTGCCAGTAGTATGGTGGCTAGCGGGAGGCGTACGCAGTATTTT	CASSMVASGRRTQYF
.	17	TRBV29-1	TRBJ2-5	.	TGCAGCGCTCAACCGGGACACTCAGCCCGGTACCAAGAGACCCAGTACTTC	CSAQPGHSARYQETQYF
TRBD2	15	TRBV7-3	TRBJ2-5	.	TGTGCCAGCAGCTTAACAGCGGGAGTTTTTGAGACCCAGTACTTC	CASSLTAGVFETQYF
.	15	TRBV28	TRBJ2-3	.	TGTGCCAGCAGCATTGACTATAGATTTACAGATACGCAGTATTTT	CASSIDYRFTDTQYF
.	16	TRBV15	TRBJ1-3	.	TGTGCCACCAGCAGAGATCCCAGGGCCTCTGGAAACACCATATATTTT	CATSRDPRASGNTIYF
.	15	TRBV28	TRBJ1-2	.	TGTGCCAGCAGTTCCCATACGACAGCTAACTATGGCTACACCTTC	CASSSHTTANYGYTF
.	13	TRBV6-1	TRBJ2-5	.	TGTGCCAGCAGGAGGGAAAGGCAAGAGACCCAGTACTTC	CASRRERQETQYF